This T cell receptor (beta chain) was recorded in a study of T cell repertoires in cytomegalovirus infection. A single record per CDR3 protein comes from TCRdb applying MiXCR to the reads. The table includes about 830,000 distinct CDR3 sequences, 30% to 35% detected once. General study findings and limits: HLA-C-restricted TCR beta clonotypes specific for CMV led the ex vivo response.

This clonotype was counted between two and nine times. Its antigen is unknown. From germline, CDR1 is SQVTM and CDR2 ANQGSEA. Trimming took off 1 base at V and 3 bases at J, with 18 bases between the two ends. There are 16 residues in the CDR3. This chain connects TRBV29-1 to TRBJ1-1, with no clear D. The receptor was derived from a human donor in good health (CMV status not recorded). Some clones in this sample may be carry-over from other donors' samples. The sequences come from cultured CD8+ T cells from PBMCs, collected from culture after CMV antigen stimulation. In DNA, the CDR3 is TGCAGCGTTGAAGTCTACCGGACTCAGAAGTACACTGAAGCTTTCTTT. It translates to CSVEVYRTQKYTEAFF.